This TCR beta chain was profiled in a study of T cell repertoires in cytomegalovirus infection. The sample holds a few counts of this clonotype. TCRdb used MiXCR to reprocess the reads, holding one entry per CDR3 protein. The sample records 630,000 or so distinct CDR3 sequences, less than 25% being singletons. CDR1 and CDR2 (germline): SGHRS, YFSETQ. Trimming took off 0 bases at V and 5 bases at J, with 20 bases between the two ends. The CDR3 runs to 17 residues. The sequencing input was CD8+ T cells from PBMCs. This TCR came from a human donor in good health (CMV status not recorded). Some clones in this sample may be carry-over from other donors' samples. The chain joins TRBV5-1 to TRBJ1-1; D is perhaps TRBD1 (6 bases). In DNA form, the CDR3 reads TGCGCCAGCAGCTTGGTCCCCCCCTCAGGGGACGGGACTGAAGCTTTCTTT. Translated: CASSLVPPSGDGTEAFF.